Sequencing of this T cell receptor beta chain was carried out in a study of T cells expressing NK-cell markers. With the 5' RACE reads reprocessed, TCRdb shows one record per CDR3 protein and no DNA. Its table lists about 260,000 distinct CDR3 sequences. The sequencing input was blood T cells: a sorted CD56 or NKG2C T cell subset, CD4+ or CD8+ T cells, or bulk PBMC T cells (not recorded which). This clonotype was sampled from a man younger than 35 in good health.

CDR3 loop: CASSLTGTHEQYF. V and J are TRBV7-9 and TRBJ2-7; TCRdb reports TRBD1, a call that lacks DNA to check it against. The CDR3 extends over 13 amino acids. The V gene's germline CDR1 is SEHNR and CDR2 FQNEAQ (reference sequence).